This T cell receptor beta chain was observed in a study of blood T cell repertoires in COVID-19. In its sample, this clone was seen a few times. How the authors handled the data: Estimated nucleated cell counts came from reference gene primer amplification. Clones were read by immunoSEQ multiplex PCR, and TCRdb kept only the in-frame ones, dropping some. That table furnishes V, J and clone size, whereas the DNA furnished D and trimming. The sample holds 160,000 or so clones, 80% to 90% seen once. The CDR3 loop spans 14 amino acids. CDR1 is SQVTM, CDR2 ANQGSEA, per germline. Trimming removed 6 bases from V and 4 bases from J; junction bases left unmatched: 8.

V usage is TRBV29-1 and J usage is TRBJ2-3; 9 bases line up with TRBD1. Sequences were obtained from peripheral blood. The sequence was collected from a middle-aged man with acute or convalescent COVID-19. This chain's CDR3 is CSVPGQGGPDTQYF. The CDR3 nucleotides read TGCAGCGTACCGGGACAGGGAGGCCCAGATACGCAGTATTTT.